This T cell receptor beta chain originates from a study of spatial heterogeneity in lung cancer. At the level of the study: Patients with untreated early-stage non-small cell lung cancer, numbering more than 55, were the donors. When available, follow-up PBMC samples taken a median of around 2 years after resection were sequenced.

Unique molecular identifiers, one per molecule, were present on every TCR cDNA molecule. TCRdb recomputed calls from the 5' RACE reads with MiXCR, one row per CDR3 protein. The sample contains around 110,000 distinct CDR3 sequences, 12% of which appear only once. This clonotype was seen more than once but under ten times. Indicated time point: blood at routine non-recurrence follow-up after resection. Tumor, nontumor lung or frozen PBMC supplied whole RNA that was sequenced unsorted. This clonotype originated in a male donor with early-stage non-small cell lung cancer. The sequences come from PBMCs, collected at follow-up.

The CDR3 region is CASSLWTGGASETQYF. CDR3 DNA sequence: TGTGCCAGCAGCTTATGGACAGGGGGCGCCTCAGAGACCCAGTACTTC. The V gene is TRBV7-9, the J gene TRBJ2-5; 11 positions agree with TRBD1. The germline CDR1 and CDR2 sequences are SEHNR and FQNEAQ (reference sequence). V dropped 2 bases and J dropped 4; count of bases not matched to a gene: 6. The CDR3 runs to 16 residues. Looking up the rest from reference TRBV7-9 and TRBJ2-5 gives the full variable domain: DTGVSQNPRHKITKRGQNVTFRCDPISEHNRLYWYRQTLGQGPEFLTYFQNEAQLEKSRLLSDRFSAERPKGSFSTLEIQRTEQGDSAMYLCASSLWTGGASETQYFGPGTRLLVL.